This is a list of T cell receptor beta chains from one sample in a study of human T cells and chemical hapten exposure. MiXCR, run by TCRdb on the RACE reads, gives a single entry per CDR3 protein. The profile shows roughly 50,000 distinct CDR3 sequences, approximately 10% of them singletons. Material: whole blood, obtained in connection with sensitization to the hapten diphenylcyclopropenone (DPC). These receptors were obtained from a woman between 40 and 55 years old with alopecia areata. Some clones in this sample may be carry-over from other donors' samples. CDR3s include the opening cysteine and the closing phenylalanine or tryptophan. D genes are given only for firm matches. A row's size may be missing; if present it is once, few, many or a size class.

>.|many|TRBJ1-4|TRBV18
CASSQTTGTQNEKLFF
TGTGCCAGCTCACAGACTACCGGGACTCAAAATGAAAAACTGTTTTTT
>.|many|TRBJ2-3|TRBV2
CASSELSASTDTQYF
TGTGCCAGCAGTGAATTGTCAGCCAGCACAGATACGCAGTATTTT
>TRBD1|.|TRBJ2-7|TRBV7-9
CASRDRRSDEQYF
TGTGCCAGCCGGGACAGAAGGTCCGACGAGCAGTACTTC
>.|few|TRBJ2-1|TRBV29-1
CSVGSGYSYNEQFF
TGCAGCGTTGGAAGCGGGTACTCCTACAATGAGCAGTTCTTC
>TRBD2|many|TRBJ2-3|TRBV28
CASSLLAGSTDTQYF
TGTGCCAGCAGTCTTTTAGCGGGAAGCACAGATACGCAGTATTTT
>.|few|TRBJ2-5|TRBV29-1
CSFGGYQETQYF
TGCAGCTTTGGAGGGTACCAAGAGACCCAGTACTTC
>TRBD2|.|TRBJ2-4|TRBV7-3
CASSPLAGRRAKNIQYF
TGTGCCAGCAGCCCTTTAGCGGGACGGCGGGCCAAAAACATTCAGTACTTC
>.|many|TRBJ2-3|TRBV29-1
CSVLPADTQYF
TGCAGCGTCCTCCCAGCAGATACGCAGTATTTT
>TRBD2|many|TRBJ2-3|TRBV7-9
CASSRIAGGTDTQYF
TGTGCCAGCAGCCGAATAGCGGGCGGCACAGATACGCAGTATTTT
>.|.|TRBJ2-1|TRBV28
CASEGQLNEQFF
TGTGCCAGCGAGGGGCAGCTCAATGAGCAGTTCTTC
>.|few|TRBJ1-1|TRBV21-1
CATVVMNTEAFF
TGTGCCACTGTAGTCATGAACACTGAAGCTTTCTTT
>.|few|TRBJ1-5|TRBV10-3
CAISRQPNQPQHF
TGTGCCATCAGTCGACAGCCTAATCAGCCCCAGCATTTT
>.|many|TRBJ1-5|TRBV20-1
CSAPGQKGNQPQHF
TGCAGTGCTCCCGGACAGAAGGGCAATCAGCCCCAGCATTTT
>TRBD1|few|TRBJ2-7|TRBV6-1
CASSSMGTGARAYEQYF
TGTGCCAGCAGCTCCATGGGGACAGGGGCCCGCGCCTACGAGCAGTACTTC
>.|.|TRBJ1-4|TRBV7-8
CASSVVATNEKLFF
TGTGCCAGCAGCGTAGTTGCAACTAATGAAAAACTGTTTTTT
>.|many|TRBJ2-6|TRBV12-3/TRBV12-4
CASSLESWGRSGANVLTF
TGTGCCAGCAGTTTAGAATCGTGGGGCCGCTCTGGGGCCAACGTCCTGACTTTC
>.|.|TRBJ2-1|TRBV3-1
CASSKAGTGTSRFF
TGTGCCAGCAGCAAAGCGGGCACCGGGACAAGCAGGTTCTTC
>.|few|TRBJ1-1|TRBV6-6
CASSYRGNTEAFF
TGTGCCAGCAGTTATCGGGGGAACACTGAAGCTTTCTTT
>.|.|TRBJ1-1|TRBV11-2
CASRSTGIFMNTEAFF
TGTGCCAGCAGATCGACAGGCATCTTTATGAACACTGAAGCTTTCTTT
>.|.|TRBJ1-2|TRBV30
CAWRATGRGGRNYGYTF
TGTGCCTGGAGAGCCACAGGACGGGGCGGTAGGAACTATGGCTACACCTTC
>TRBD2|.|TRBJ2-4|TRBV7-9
CASSLGAAGGLYSKNIQYF
TGTGCCAGCAGCTTAGGAGCAGCGGGAGGGCTTTATTCCAAAAACATTCAGTACTTC
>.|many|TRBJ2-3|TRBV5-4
CASSPLEGADTQYF
TGTGCCAGCAGCCCGCTGGAGGGAGCAGATACGCAGTATTTT
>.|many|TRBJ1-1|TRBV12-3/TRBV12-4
CASSAGGPGGAFF
TGTGCCAGCAGTGCGGGAGGCCCCGGAGGAGCTTTCTTT
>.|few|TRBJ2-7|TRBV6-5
CASRKGLYEQYF
TGTGCCAGCAGGAAGGGACTCTACGAGCAGTACTTC
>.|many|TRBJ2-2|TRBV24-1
CATSTGGENTGELFF
TGTGCCACCAGTACAGGAGGGGAGAACACCGGGGAGCTGTTTTTT
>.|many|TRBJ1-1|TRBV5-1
CASSLLGSDTEAFF
TGCGCCAGCAGCTTGCTGGGGTCGGACACTGAAGCTTTCTTT
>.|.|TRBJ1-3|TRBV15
CATSGDFSSGNTIYF
TGTGCCACCAGTGGGGACTTCAGCTCTGGAAACACCATATATTTT
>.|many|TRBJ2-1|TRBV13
CASSPYWGYNEQFF
TGTGCCAGCAGCCCTTACTGGGGGTACAATGAGCAGTTCTTC
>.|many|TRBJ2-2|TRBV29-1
CSVETPNTGELFF
TGCAGCGTTGAGACTCCCAACACCGGGGAGCTGTTTTTT
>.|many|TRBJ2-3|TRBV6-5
CASSFGTTLQDTQYF
TGTGCCAGCAGTTTCGGGACGACCCTGCAAGATACGCAGTATTTT